This is a list of T cell receptor beta chains from one sample in a study of graft-versus-host responses after intestinal transplantation. This table comes from immunoSEQ multiplex PCR, and its TCRdb copy is limited to in-frame clones, with some not included. The table has 85,000 to 95,000 clones, 85% to 95% seen once. The antigens these receptors bind are not known. This material consisted of unstimulated CD8+ T cells sorted from spleen or lymph node cells, taken before intestinal transplant. The receptors derive from a human donor who received an intestinal transplant. CDR3s include the opening cysteine and the closing phenylalanine or tryptophan. D genes are given only for firm matches. Rows give clone size only sometimes, using once, few, many, or a class for an expanded clone.

d_gene	abundance	v_gene	j_gene	CDR3nt	CDR3aa
TRBD1	-	TRBV5-8	TRBJ1-4	TGTGCCAGCAGCTCTGGGACAGCAACTAATGAAAAACTGTTTTTT	CASSSGTATNEKLFF
-	-	TRBV27	TRBJ1-5	TGTGCCAGCAGTTTAGGAGGGGAACGCCAGCCCCAGCATTTT	CASSLGGERQPQHF
TRBD1	-	TRBV7-9	TRBJ1-2	TGTGCCAGCAGCTTAGCCCAGGGACAGGGAAGGGGCTACACCTTC	CASSLAQGQGRGYTF
TRBD1	-	TRBV5-4	TRBJ1-2	TGTGCCAGCAGCTTGGAGGGGGCTGTCTGGGGCTACACCTTC	CASSLEGAVWGYTF
-	-	TRBV10-2	TRBJ2-7	TGCGCCGGCAGTGAGGCATCGGTCTACGAGCAGTACTTC	CAGSEASVYEQYF
-	-	TRBV19	TRBJ2-5	TGTGCCAGTAGTATAGTTCCGTCCGAGACCCAGTACTTC	CASSIVPSETQYF
-	-	TRBV7-9	TRBJ1-2	TGTGCCAGCAGCTCCGGTGGTGGGCATTATGGCTACACCTTC	CASSSGGGHYGYTF
TRBD1	-	TRBV4-3	TRBJ1-1	TGCGCCAGCAGCCAATCTGCCCCCCGGACAGGGAGGGACACTGAAGCTTTCTTT	CASSQSAPRTGRDTEAFF
-	-	TRBV27	TRBJ2-7	TGTGCCAGCAGTTTAGTAAAGGGGGAACCTTACGAGCAGTACTTC	CASSLVKGEPYEQYF
TRBD1	once	TRBV7-6	TRBJ2-1	TGTGCCAGCAGCCCATACCAACTCCCCGGGACAGGGGTCCACCCAGGGGAGAATGAGCAGTTCTTC	CASSPYQLPGTGVHPGENEQFF
-	-	TRBV19	TRBJ1-1	TGTGCCAGTAGTATGGGGGGAGGGCGCACTGAAGCTTTCTTT	CASSMGGGRTEAFF
TRBD1	once	TRBV5-3	TRBJ1-1	TGTGCCAGAAGCTTGGCAACAGGGGGCTTCACTGAAGCTTTCTTT	CARSLATGGFTEAFF
TRBD2	-	TRBV30	TRBJ2-1	TGTGCCTGGAGTGTACCCCTTAGTAGCGGGGGGGCGTATGAGCAGTTCTTC	CAWSVPLSSGGAYEQFF
TRBD1	-	TRBV7-9	TRBJ2-3	TGTGCCAGCAACCCTCTACAGGGGACAGATACGCAGTATTTT	CASNPLQGTDTQYF
-	-	TRBV4-3	TRBJ1-1	TGCGTCAGCAGCCAAGACGTAACAATAGGGGTCACTGAAGCTTTCTTT	CVSSQDVTIGVTEAFF
-	-	TRBV29-1	TRBJ1-6	TGCAGCGTCCGGGAAGGAGATGGGTCACCCCTCCACTTT	CSVREGDGSPLHF
-	-	TRBV29-1	TRBJ2-5	TGCAGCGTCTACCAAGAGACCCAGTACTTC	CSVYQETQYF
-	-	TRBV7-9	TRBJ2-1	TGTGCCAGCAGCCCCCCTAGGGGCGATGAGCAGTTCTTC	CASSPPRGDEQFF
TRBD1	-	TRBV6-5	TRBJ2-7	TGTGCCAGCAACTCGGACAGGGGCTACGACGAGCAGTACTTC	CASNSDRGYDEQYF
-	-	TRBV29-1	TRBJ2-7	TGCAGCGTGGGCCTGCCCTACGAGCAGTACTTC	CSVGLPYEQYF
TRBD2	-	TRBV7-2	TRBJ2-7	TGTGCCAGCAGCGAAGTTAGCGGGGGTGCCTACGAGCAGTACTTC	CASSEVSGGAYEQYF
TRBD1	-	TRBV29-1	TRBJ2-7	TGCAGCGTTGAGGGGGTAATCGGGACAGGGACTACCAATTACGAGCAGTACTTC	CSVEGVIGTGTTNYEQYF
-	-	TRBV7-9	TRBJ2-3	TGTGCCAGCAGCTTCGTTTTCACAGATACGCAGTATTTT	CASSFVFTDTQYF
-	-	TRBV7-6	TRBJ1-3	TGTGCCAGCAGCTTAGCAGTACCAACAACCTCTGGAAACACCATATATTTT	CASSLAVPTTSGNTIYF
TRBD1	-	TRBV4-1	TRBJ2-5	TGCGCCAGCAGCCATTTGACAGGGGGCAAAGAGACCCAGTACTTC	CASSHLTGGKETQYF
TRBD1	-	TRBV19	TRBJ2-1	TGTGCCAGTAGTATAGTGGGACAGGGCTACAATGAGCAGTTCTTC	CASSIVGQGYNEQFF
TRBD1	-	TRBV4-3	TRBJ1-2	TGCGCCAGCAGCCAAGGGACAGGGAGCTATGGCTACACCTTC	CASSQGTGSYGYTF
-	few	TRBV7-9	TRBJ1-2	TGTGCCAGCAGGCCCGGAGGTATATTTTGGTATGGCTACACCTTC	CASRPGGIFWYGYTF
TRBD1	once	TRBV7-9	TRBJ1-2	TGTGCCAGCATCGCAACAGGGGGCCTTCGCTATGGCTACACCTTC	CASIATGGLRYGYTF
TRBD1	-	TRBV5-5	TRBJ1-1	TGTGCCAGCAGCTGGGGACAGCCGAACACTGAAGCTTTCTTT	CASSWGQPNTEAFF
TRBD1	-	TRBV2	TRBJ1-2	TGTGCCAGCAGTGGCGGGACAGGGGTCGAGTATGGCTACACCTTC	CASSGGTGVEYGYTF
-	-	TRBV4-3	TRBJ1-1	TGCGCCAGCAGCCAAGATAGGGGGTTGGACACTGAAGCTTTCTTT	CASSQDRGLDTEAFF
TRBD1	-	TRBV6-5	TRBJ1-2	TGTGCCAGCGCGGGAGTGACAGGGGGCGCCTATGGCTACACCTTC	CASAGVTGGAYGYTF
-	-	TRBV19	TRBJ1-5	TGTGCCATCGGTTCCCCACCGAATCAGCCCCAGCATTTT	CAIGSPPNQPQHF
TRBD2	-	TRBV2	TRBJ2-3	TGTGCCAGCAGTGAGGGACTAGCGGGCGCAGATACGCAGTATTTT	CASSEGLAGADTQYF
TRBD2	-	TRBV5-6	TRBJ2-7	TGTGCCAGCAGCTTGGGGGTACTAGCGGGGGAGCAAATCTACGAGCAGTACTTC	CASSLGVLAGEQIYEQYF
-	once	TRBV21-1	TRBJ1-1	TGTGCCAGCAGGGTAAGCCCATCGAGGGAAAGAATCACTGAAGCTTTCTTT	CASRVSPSRERITEAFF
-	-	TRBV19	TRBJ2-7	TGTGCCAGTAGTATTGACGGGTTCTACGAGCAGTACTTC	CASSIDGFYEQYF
TRBD2	-	TRBV9	TRBJ2-1	TGTGCCAGCAGCGAGGGGTCTAGCGGGGGTAATGAGCAGTTCTTC	CASSEGSSGGNEQFF
TRBD2	once	TRBV29-1	TRBJ2-4	TGCAGCGTTGAGGGTTGGGAGGGTGGGGACATTCAGTACTTC	CSVEGWEGGDIQYF
TRBD2	-	TRBV2	TRBJ2-5	TGTGCCAGCAGCCAAAGGACTAGCGGGGGGTACCAAGAGACCCAGTACTTC	CASSQRTSGGYQETQYF
TRBD2	-	TRBV4-3	TRBJ2-1	TGCGCCAGCAGCCAAGATAGGCTAGCGGGGGGAAATGAGCAGTTCTTC	CASSQDRLAGGNEQFF
-	-	TRBV7-2	TRBJ1-2	TGTGCCAGCAGCCAGATCCAGGAGGATGGCTACACCTTC	CASSQIQEDGYTF
-	-	TRBV19	TRBJ2-3	TGTGCCAGTAGTATAGTCGGAGCAGATACGCAGTATTTT	CASSIVGADTQYF
-	once	TRBV5-1	TRBJ2-7	TGCGCCAGCAGCTTGGAAGGCGGGGACTACGAGCAGTACTTC	CASSLEGGDYEQYF
-	-	TRBV9	TRBJ1-3	TGTGCCAGCAGCGTAGAACAGGCCGCTGGAAACACCATATATTTT	CASSVEQAAGNTIYF
TRBD1	-	TRBV25-1	TRBJ1-1	TGTGCCAGCAGTTGGACAGGCGACACTGAAGCTTTCTTT	CASSWTGDTEAFF
TRBD2	-	TRBV6-5	TRBJ2-7	TGTGCCAGCAGTCCTAGCGGGGTCTCCTACGAGCAGTACTTC	CASSPSGVSYEQYF
-	-	TRBV9	TRBJ2-3	TGTGCCAGCAGCCCAGAATTACTAGTCTCAACGCAGTATTTT	CASSPELLVSTQYF
-	-	TRBV27	TRBJ2-7	TGTGCCAGCAGTTTAGTTACAGGGGAGGACTACGAGCAGTACTTC	CASSLVTGEDYEQYF
-	-	TRBV29-1	TRBJ1-1	TGCAGCGGCGGGGGACGGGGGGACACTGAAGCTTTCTTT	CSGGGRGDTEAFF
-	few	TRBV11-2	TRBJ2-5	TGTGCCAGCAGCTCGAGACAGCAAGAGACCCAGTACTTC	CASSSRQQETQYF
-	-	TRBV14	TRBJ2-1	TGTGCCAGCAGCCACACGGGGACTCATAATGAGCAGTTCTTC	CASSHTGTHNEQFF
-	-	TRBV7-8	TRBJ2-7	TGTGCCAGCAGCTCGGGGGGCGTCCTCTCCTACGAGCAGTACTTC	CASSSGGVLSYEQYF
-	-	TRBV11-2	TRBJ2-5	TGTGCCAGCAGCTTAGATTTGGGGGCCGGGACCCAGTACTTC	CASSLDLGAGTQYF
TRBD1	once	TRBV30	TRBJ2-7	TGTGCCTGGGGACAGGGGGCCTCCTACGAGCAGTACTTC	CAWGQGASYEQYF
-	-	TRBV9	TRBJ1-2	TGTGCCAGCATCCTCTCGGCCCGGCCCGTAAGGGGAAGCGAAAGGGCTAACTATGGCTACACCTTC	CASILSARPVRGSERANYGYTF